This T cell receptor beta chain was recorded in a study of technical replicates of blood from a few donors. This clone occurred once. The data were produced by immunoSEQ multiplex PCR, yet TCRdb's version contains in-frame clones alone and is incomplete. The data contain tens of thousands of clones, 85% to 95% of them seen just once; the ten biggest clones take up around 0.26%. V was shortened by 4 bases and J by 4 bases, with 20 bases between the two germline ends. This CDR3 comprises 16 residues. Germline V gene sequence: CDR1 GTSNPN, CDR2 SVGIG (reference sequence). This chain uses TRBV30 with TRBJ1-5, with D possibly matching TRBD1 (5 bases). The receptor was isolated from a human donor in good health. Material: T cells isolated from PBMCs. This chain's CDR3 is CAWTKGALGPNQPQHF. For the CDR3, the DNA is TGTGCCTGGACTAAAGGGGCCTTGGGTCCTAATCAGCCCCAGCATTTT.